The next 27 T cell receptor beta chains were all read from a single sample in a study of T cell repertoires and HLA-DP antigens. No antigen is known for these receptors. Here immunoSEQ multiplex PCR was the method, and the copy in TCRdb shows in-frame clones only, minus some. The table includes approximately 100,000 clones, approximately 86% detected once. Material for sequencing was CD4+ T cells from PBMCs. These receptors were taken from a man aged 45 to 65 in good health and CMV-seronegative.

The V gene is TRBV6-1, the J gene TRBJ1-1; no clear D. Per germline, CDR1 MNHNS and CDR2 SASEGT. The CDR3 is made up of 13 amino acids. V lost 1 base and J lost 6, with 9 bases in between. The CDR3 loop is CASSEGTRAEAFF. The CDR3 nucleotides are TGTGCCAGCAGTGAAGGGACCCGGGCTGAAGCTTTCTTT.

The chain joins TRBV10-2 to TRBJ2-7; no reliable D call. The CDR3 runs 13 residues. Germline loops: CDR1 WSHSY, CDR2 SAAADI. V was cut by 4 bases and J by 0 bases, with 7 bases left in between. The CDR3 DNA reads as TGCGCCAGCAGTGTCTCGAGCTCCTACGAGCAGTACTTC. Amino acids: CASSVSSSYEQYF.

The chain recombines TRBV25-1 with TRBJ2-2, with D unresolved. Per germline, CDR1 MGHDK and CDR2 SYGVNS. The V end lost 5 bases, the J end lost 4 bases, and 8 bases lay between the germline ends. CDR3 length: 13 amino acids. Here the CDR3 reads CASSLMFTGELFF. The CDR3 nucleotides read TGTGCCAGCAGTCTAATGTTCACCGGGGAGCTGTTTTTT.

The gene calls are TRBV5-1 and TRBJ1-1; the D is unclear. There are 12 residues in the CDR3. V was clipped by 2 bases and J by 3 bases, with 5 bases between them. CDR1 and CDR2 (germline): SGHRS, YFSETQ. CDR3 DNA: TGCGCCAGCAGCTTCTCAGACACTGAAGCTTTCTTT. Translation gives CASSFSDTEAFF.

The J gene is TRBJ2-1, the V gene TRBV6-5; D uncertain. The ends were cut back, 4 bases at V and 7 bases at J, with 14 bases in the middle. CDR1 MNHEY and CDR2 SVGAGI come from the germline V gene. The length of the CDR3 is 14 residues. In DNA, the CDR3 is TGTGCCAGCAGTTTCCTGGCTCTGGGGAATGAGCAGTTCTTC. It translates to CASSFLALGNEQFF.

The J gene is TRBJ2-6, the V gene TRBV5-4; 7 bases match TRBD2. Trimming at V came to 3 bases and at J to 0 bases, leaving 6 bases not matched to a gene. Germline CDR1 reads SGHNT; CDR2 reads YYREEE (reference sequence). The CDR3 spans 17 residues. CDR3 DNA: TGTGCCAGCAGCTGGCCAGCGGGGAACTCTGGGGCCAACGTCCTGACTTTC. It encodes CASSWPAGNSGANVLTF.

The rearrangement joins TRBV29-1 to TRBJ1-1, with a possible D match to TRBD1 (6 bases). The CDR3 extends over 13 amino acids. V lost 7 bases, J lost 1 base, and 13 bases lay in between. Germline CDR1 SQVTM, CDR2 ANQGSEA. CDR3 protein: CSAQQGGNTEAFF. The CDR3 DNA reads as TGCAGCGCACAACAGGGAGGGAACACTGAAGCTTTCTTT.

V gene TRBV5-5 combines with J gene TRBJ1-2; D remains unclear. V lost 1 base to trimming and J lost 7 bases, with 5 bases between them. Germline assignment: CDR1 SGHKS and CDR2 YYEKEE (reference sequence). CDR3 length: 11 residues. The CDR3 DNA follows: TGTGCCAGCAGCTTGAATATTGGCTACACCTTC. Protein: CASSLNIGYTF.

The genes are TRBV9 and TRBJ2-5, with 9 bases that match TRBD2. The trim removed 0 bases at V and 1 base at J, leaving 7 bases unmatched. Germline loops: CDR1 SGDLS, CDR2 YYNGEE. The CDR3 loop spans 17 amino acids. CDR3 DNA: TGTGCCAGCAGCGTAGGGGCGGGAGGGTCTGTCCAAGAGACCCAGTACTTC. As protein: CASSVGAGGSVQETQYF.

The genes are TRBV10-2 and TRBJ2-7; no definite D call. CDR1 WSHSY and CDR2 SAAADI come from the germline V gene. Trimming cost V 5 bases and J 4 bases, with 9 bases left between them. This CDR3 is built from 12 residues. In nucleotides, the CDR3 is TGCGCCAGCAGTTCGGTGAGTTACGAGCAGTACTTC. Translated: CASSSVSYEQYF.

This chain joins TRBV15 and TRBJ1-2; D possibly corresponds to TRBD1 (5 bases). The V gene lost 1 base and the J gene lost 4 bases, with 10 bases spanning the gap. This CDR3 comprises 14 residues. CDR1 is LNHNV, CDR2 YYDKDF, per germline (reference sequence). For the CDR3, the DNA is TGTGCCACCAGCAGAGGTGGGGGATTCTATGGCTACACCTTC. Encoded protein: CATSRGGGFYGYTF.

The CDR3 spells CASSEAHGVNTEAFF. The CDR3 DNA reads as TGTGCCAGCAGTGAAGCTCATGGGGTGAACACTGAAGCTTTCTTT. The gene calls are TRBV6-1 and TRBJ1-1; D not resolved. This CDR3 has 15 amino acids. Trimming took 0 bases from V and 0 from J, leaving 8 bases between them. The germline gives CDR1 MNHNS, CDR2 SASEGT.

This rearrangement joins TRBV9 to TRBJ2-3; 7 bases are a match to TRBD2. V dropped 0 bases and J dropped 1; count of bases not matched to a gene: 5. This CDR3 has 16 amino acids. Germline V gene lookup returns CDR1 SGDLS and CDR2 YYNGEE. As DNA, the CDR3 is TGTGCCAGCAGCGTAGCTGGGGCGGGGGGCACAGATACGCAGTATTTT. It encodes CASSVAGAGGTDTQYF.

The CDR3 sequence: CASTPNRGRLETQYF. CDR3 nucleotide sequence: TGTGCCAGCACCCCAAACAGGGGGCGCCTGGAGACCCAGTACTTC. The V and J genes are TRBV11-1 and TRBJ2-5; 9 nucleotides agree with TRBD1. Unmatched junction bases numbered 11, after V lost 7 bases and J lost 5 bases. The CDR3 spans 15 residues. Germline CDR1 SGHAT, CDR2 FQDESV (reference sequence).

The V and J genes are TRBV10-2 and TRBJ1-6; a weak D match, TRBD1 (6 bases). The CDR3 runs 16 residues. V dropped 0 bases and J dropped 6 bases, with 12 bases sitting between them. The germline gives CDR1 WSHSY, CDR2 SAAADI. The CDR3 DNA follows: TGCGCCAGCAGTGAGTCGCAGGGGTTGGGTAATTCACCCCTCCACTTT. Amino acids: CASSESQGLGNSPLHF.

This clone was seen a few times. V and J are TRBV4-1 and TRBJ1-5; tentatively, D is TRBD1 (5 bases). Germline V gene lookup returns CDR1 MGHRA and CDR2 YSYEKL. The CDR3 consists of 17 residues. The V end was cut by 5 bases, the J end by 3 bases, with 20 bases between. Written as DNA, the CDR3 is TGCGCCAGCAGCATTAGTGGCCGTCGGGGACTCAATCAGCCCCAGCATTTT. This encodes CASSISGRRGLNQPQHF.

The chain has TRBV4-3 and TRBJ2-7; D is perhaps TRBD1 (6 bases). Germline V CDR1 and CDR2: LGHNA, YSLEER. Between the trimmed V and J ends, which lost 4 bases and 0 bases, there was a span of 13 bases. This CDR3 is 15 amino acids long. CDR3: CASSLPGQSSYEQYF. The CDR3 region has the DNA TGCGCCAGCAGCCTCCCGGGACAAAGCTCCTACGAGCAGTACTTC.

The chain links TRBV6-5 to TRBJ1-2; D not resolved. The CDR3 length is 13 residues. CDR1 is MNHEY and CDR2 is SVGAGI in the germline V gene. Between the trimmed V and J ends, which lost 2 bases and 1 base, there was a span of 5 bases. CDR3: CASSYGLNYGYTF. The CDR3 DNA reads TGTGCCAGCAGTTACGGACTTAACTATGGCTACACCTTC.

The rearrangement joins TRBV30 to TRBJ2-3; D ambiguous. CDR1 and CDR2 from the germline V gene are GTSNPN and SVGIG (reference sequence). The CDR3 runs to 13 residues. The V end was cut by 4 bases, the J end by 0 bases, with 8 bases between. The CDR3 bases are TGTGCCTGGAATGTCCGAAGCACAGATACGCAGTATTTT. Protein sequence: CAWNVRSTDTQYF.

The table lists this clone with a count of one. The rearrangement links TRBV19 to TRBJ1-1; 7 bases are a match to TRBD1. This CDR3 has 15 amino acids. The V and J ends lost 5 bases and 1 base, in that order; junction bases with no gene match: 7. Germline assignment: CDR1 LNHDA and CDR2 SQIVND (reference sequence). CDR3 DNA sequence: TGTGCCAGTAGTTCCCCAGGGGGTTGGAACACTGAAGCTTTCTTT. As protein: CASSSPGGWNTEAFF.

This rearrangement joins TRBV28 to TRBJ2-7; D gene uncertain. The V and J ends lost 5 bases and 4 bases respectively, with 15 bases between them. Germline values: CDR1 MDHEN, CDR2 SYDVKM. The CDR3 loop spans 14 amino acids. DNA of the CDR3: TGTGCCAGCAGTGGGAAGGTTTGGACGTACGAGCAGTACTTC. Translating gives CASSGKVWTYEQYF.

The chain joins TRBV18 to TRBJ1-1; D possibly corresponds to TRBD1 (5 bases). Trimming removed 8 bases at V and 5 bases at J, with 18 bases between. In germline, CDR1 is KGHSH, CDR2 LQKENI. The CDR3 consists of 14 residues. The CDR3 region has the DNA TGTGCCAGCGCCCCGGGCAGGGCCGTAACTGAAGCTTTCTTT. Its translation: CASAPGRAVTEAFF.

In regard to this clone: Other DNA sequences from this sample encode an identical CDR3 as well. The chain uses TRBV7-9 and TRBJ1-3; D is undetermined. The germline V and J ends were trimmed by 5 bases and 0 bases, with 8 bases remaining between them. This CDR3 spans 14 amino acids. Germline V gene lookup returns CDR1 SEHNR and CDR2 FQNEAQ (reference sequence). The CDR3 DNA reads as TGTGCCAGCAGCCCAGACATCTCTGGAAACACCATATATTTT. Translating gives CASSPDISGNTIYF.

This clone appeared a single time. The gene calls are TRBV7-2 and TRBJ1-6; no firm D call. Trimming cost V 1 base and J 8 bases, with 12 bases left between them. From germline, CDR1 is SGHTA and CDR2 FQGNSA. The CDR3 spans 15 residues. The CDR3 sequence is CASSLGSPADSPLHF. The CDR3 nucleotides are TGTGCCAGCAGCTTAGGGTCCCCTGCGGATTCACCCCTCCACTTT.

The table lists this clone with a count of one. This chain's CDR3 is CASSLRPLAGSTDTQYF. The CDR3 nucleotides are TGTGCCAGCAGCTTACGGCCCCTAGCGGGCAGCACAGATACGCAGTATTTT. V is TRBV7-3 and J is TRBJ2-3; 8 bases align to TRBD2. The CDR3 contains 17 residues. In germline, CDR1 is SGHTA, CDR2 FQGTGA. V lost 2 bases to trimming and J lost 0 bases; unmatched junction nucleotides: 7.

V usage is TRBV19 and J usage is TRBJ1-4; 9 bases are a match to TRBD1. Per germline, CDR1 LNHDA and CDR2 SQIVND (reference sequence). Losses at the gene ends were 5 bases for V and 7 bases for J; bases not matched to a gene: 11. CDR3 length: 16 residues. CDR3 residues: CASSPIGQGMGEKLFF. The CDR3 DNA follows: TGTGCCAGTAGTCCAATCGGACAGGGGATGGGTGAAAAACTGTTTTTT.

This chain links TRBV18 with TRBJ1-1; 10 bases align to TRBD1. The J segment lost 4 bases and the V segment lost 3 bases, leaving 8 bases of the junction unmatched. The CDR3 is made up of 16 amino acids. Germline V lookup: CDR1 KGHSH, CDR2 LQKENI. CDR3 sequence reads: CASSPSDRGLVTEAFF. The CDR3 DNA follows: TGTGCCAGCTCACCTTCAGACAGGGGGCTGGTCACTGAAGCTTTCTTT.